What follows are 15 T cell receptor beta chains derived from one specimen sequenced in a study of CD8+ T cells in alopecia areata. Pooled cutaneous lymph node cells were sorted using CD4, CD8alpha, NKG2D, NKG2ACE and other markers. Isolated RNA was reverse transcribed into cDNA used as the sequencing template. Profiling relied on immunoSEQ multiplex PCR, and the TCRdb table lists in-frame clones only, not all of them. The sample is made up of 200,000 to 300,000 clones, none counted only once. The sequencing input was CD4+ T cells sorted from a lymph node. The receptors stem from a C3H/HeJ mouse with alopecia areata. MHC haplotype here: H2-k.

This clone appeared many times. The gene names given are mouse names. Read data end 4 residues before the CDR3 end; the end is taken from the germline J gene. Within the sample, other DNA sequences also encode this same CDR3. The rearrangement uses TRBV13-1 and TRBJ1-1; a weak D match, TRBD1 (6 bases). Trimming removed 3 bases from V and 1 base from J, with 7 bases in between. The CDR3 contains 13 residues. Germline V CDR1 and CDR2: NSHNY, SYGAGN. CDR3 residues: CASSGGQNTEVFF. CDR3 DNA (partial): TGTGCCAGCAGTGGGGGACAAAACACA.

Regarding this clone: The genes and germline here are from mouse. Read data end 4 residues before the CDR3 end; the end is taken from the germline J gene. The gene calls are TRBV13-2 and TRBJ2-7; no reliable D call. The germline V gene has CDR1 NNHNN and CDR2 SYGAGS (reference sequence). Trimming took 0 bases from V and 0 from J, leaving 7 bases between them. This CDR3 has 14 residues. The CDR3 sequence: CASGDAPSSYEQYF. Partial CDR3 DNA: TGTGCCAGCGGTGATGCCCCCAGCTCCTAT.

As regards this clone: Here the gene names and germline are mouse. Coverage ceases 4 residues before the CDR3 finishes, and the germline J gene fills in the end. Other DNA sequences in this specimen translate into the identical CDR3. This chain links TRBV1 with TRBJ2-5, with D perhaps TRBD1 (6 bases). Per germline, CDR1 NSQYPW and CDR2 LRSPGD (reference sequence). The CDR3 extends over 15 amino acids. V lost 1 base, J lost 0 bases, and 8 bases lay in between. CDR3 amino acids: CTCSAGGQNQDTQYF. CDR3 bases read: TGCACCTGCAGTGCAGGGGGACAAAACCAAGAC.

As concerns this clone: Gene labels here are mouse ones. The CDR3 end falls 4 residues outside the read, so it is completed with the germline J gene. The rearrangement links TRBV31 to TRBJ2-1; TRBD1 agrees at 7 bases. The V gene's germline CDR1 is GKSSPN and CDR2 SITVG. CDR3 length: 14 residues. Losses at the gene ends were 1 base for V and 2 bases for J; bases not matched to a gene: 2. The CDR3: CAWSRGQYYAEQFF. CDR3 DNA (partial): TGTGCCTGGAGTCGGGGACAGTACTATGCT.

Worth noting for this clone: All gene names here are mouse names. The CDR3 goes on 4 residues after the read ends, and that part is filled in from the germline J gene. Other DNA variants within this sample encode the same CDR3. This rearrangement joins TRBV5 to TRBJ2-7; TRBD2 aligns across 7 bases. This CDR3 region has 14 residues. CDR1 is LGHNA, CDR2 YNLKQL, per germline (reference sequence). After removal of 4 bases from V and 0 bases from J, the junction contained 3 bases not matched to a gene. The covered CDR3 bases are TGTGCCAGCAGCCCGACTGGGCGCTCCTAT. Amino acid sequence: CASSPTGRSY. The whole CDR3 sequence is CASSPTGRSYEQYF.

This clone was observed a few times. Mouse gene names and germline throughout. The read ends 4 residues before the CDR3 terminus; that terminus is restored from the germline J gene. The rearrangement uses TRBV19 and TRBJ1-1; tentatively, D is TRBD1 (6 bases). The CDR3 loop spans 15 amino acids. Deletions cut 4 bases from V and 0 bases from J, with 13 bases between. Germline V CDR1 and CDR2: FNHDT, SITEND (reference sequence). CDR3: CASSPPGTTNTEVFF. Partial CDR3 DNA: TGTGCCAGCAGTCCCCCCGGGACAACAAACACA.

This clone was detected many times. Mouse germline and gene names are used. The read ends 4 residues early relative to the CDR3; the germline J gene fills the gap. The rearrangement uses TRBV17 and TRBJ2-3, with D maybe TRBD1 (5 bases). CDR1 MNHDT and CDR2 YYDKIL come from the germline V gene. The CDR3 length is 14 residues. V was cut by 4 bases and J by 1 base, with 9 bases left in between. CDR3 sequence: CASSKGEGAETLYF. CDR3 DNA (partial): TGTGCTAGCAGTAAAGGGGAGGGTGCAGAA.

This clone has ten or more counts. Gene names are the mouse ones. From the germline J gene comes the end of the CDR3, since the read stops 4 residues before it. The chain employs TRBV1 and TRBJ1-1; D uncertain. Germline V gene data show CDR1 as NSQYPW and CDR2 as LRSPGD (reference sequence). There are 15 residues in the CDR3. V lost 3 bases and J lost 0, with 11 bases in between. The DNA read from the CDR3 is TGCACCTGCAGTGCCCCGACAAATGCAAACACA. Amino acids: CTCSAPTNANT. The entire CDR3 is CTCSAPTNANTEVFF.

This clone was seen a few times. The gene symbols are mouse symbols. CDR3 protein: CAWSLGTGNTEVFF. The CDR3 bases that were read are TGTGCCTGGAGTCTAGGGACAGGGAACACA. This sequence joins TRBV31 and TRBJ1-1; 8 positions match TRBD1. The CDR3 end lies 4 residues beyond the end of the read and is filled in from the germline J gene. With V trimmed by 0 bases and J by 1 base, 1 base remained unmatched. The germline gives CDR1 GKSSPN, CDR2 SITVG. CDR3 length: 14 amino acids.

This clone has a handful of counts. The gene symbols are mouse symbols. The read terminates 4 residues ahead of where the CDR3 ends, so the germline J gene completes it. Other DNA variants within this sample encode the same CDR3. The J gene is TRBJ2-3, the V gene TRBV17; 8 bases align to TRBD2. CDR1 MNHDT and CDR2 YYDKIL come from the germline V gene. V shed 1 base and J 0 bases; nucleotides not matched to a gene: 3. There are 16 residues in the CDR3. This CDR3 is CASSRGLGSSAETLYF. CDR3 DNA, as far as it was read: TGTGCTAGCAGTAGAGGACTGGGGTCTAGTGCAGAA. The full variable domain, completed using reference TRBV17 and TRBJ2-3, is DTTVKQNPRYKLARVGKPVNLICSQTMNHDTMYWYQKKPNQAPKLLLFYYDKILNREADTFEKFQSSRPNNSFCSLYIGSAGLEYSAMYLCASSRGLGSSAETLYFGSGTRLTVL.

There are a few counts of this clone. Mouse gene names apply. The read ends 4 residues shy of where the CDR3 ends; the end is completed using the germline J gene. The rearrangement uses TRBV13-1 and TRBJ2-1; 8 bases agree with TRBD2. V shed 3 bases, J shed 4 bases, and the junction held 6 bases outside the gene matches. CDR3 length: 15 amino acids. From germline, CDR1 is NSHNY and CDR2 SYGAGN. Partial CDR3 DNA: TGTGCCAGCAGTGTCCCGGACTGGGATTATGCT. Its protein product is CASSVPDWDYA. The whole CDR3 region reads CASSVPDWDYAEQFF.

The sample holds a few counts of this clone. Genes and germline come from the mouse. The sequenced CDR3 bases are TGTGCCAGCAGTCGAGGACAGGACGCAAACACA. Translated: CASSRGQDANT. The full CDR3 sequence reads CASSRGQDANTEVFF. The chain joins TRBV19 to TRBJ1-1; 7 bases align to TRBD1. The read ends 4 residues before the CDR3 terminus; that terminus is restored from the germline J gene. This CDR3 comprises 15 residues. The J segment lost 0 bases and the V segment lost 4 bases, leaving 6 bases of the junction unmatched. The germline CDR1 and CDR2 sequences are FNHDT and SITEND (reference sequence).

This clone was counted many times. Gene labels here are mouse ones. The read ends 4 residues shy of where the CDR3 ends; the end is completed using the germline J gene. In the same sample, other DNA sequences code for this CDR3. The chain combines TRBV13-1 with TRBJ2-1, with D unclear. V was clipped by 0 bases and J by 3 bases, with 4 bases between them. Germline V gives CDR1 NSHNY, CDR2 SYGAGN. The CDR3 is 13 residues long. The CDR3 DNA, read in part, is TGTGCCAGCAGTGATGACAGCTATGCT. Protein: CASSDDSYA. The entire CDR3 protein reads CASSDDSYAEQFF.

This clone occurred a few times. Gene names are mouse gene names. The read is 4 residues too short to cover the CDR3 end, so that end is filled in from the germline J gene. The rearrangement joins TRBV19 to TRBJ1-1; no firm D call. This CDR3 is built from 12 residues. Germline V CDR1 and CDR2: FNHDT, SITEND (reference sequence). Deletions cut 1 base from V and 3 bases from J, with 4 bases between. The CDR3 is CASSIFDTEVFF. The sequenced CDR3 bases are TGTGCCAGCAGTATATTTGACACA.

Notes on this clone: Gene and germline names: mouse. The sequenced fragment ends 4 residues before the CDR3 boundary, so the rest is inferred from the germline J gene. This CDR3 is also generated by other DNA sequences in the sample. The chain carries TRBV5 and TRBJ2-7; maybe TRBD2 (7 bases). Germline V gene data show CDR1 as LGHNA and CDR2 as YNLKQL (reference sequence). The germline V and J ends were trimmed by 0 bases and 2 bases, with 8 bases remaining between them. This CDR3 spans 14 amino acids. CDR3: CASSQDWGPYEQYF. The sequenced part of the CDR3 DNA is TGTGCCAGCAGCCAAGACTGGGGGCCCTAT.